This T cell receptor (beta chain) was retrieved from a study of blood T cell repertoires in COVID-19. The overall study: Researchers got acute and convalescent COVID-19 samples from the United States, Italy and Spain. The analysed material was cDNA or gDNA that came from T cells, B-cell-depleted T cells, or PBMCs.

Seattle cases were enrolled at active infection and followed longitudinally. In the original workflow: Nucleated cell counts were estimated from reference gene primer amplification. TCRdb's table, derived via immunoSEQ multiplex PCR, lists solely in-frame clones and lacks some. V, J and clone size are those of that table, while D and trimming were read from the DNA. The sample includes 170,000 or so clones, 85% to 90% seen only once; the top ten take around 13%. CDR3 length equals 14 residues. The germline V gene has CDR1 LGHDT and CDR2 YNNKEL (reference sequence). The ends lost 1 base at V and 5 bases at J; junction bases unmatched: 1.

The source material was peripheral blood. This sequence joins TRBV3-1 (or the pseudogene TRBV3-2) and TRBJ2-1, with 8 positions matching TRBD1. The sequence was obtained from a woman aged 70-85 years with COVID-19, enrolled during active disease. The CDR3 nucleotides are TGTGCCAGCAGCCAAGGGACAGGGCACAATGAGCAGTTCTTC. Translation: CASSQGTGHNEQFF.